This T cell receptor beta chain emerged from a study of blood T cell repertoires in COVID-19 (dated by TCRdb to 2018 to 2021). Looking at the study overall: Samples covering the acute and convalescent phases of COVID-19 were provided by collaborators in the United States, Italy and Spain. The sample metadata nearly always contained a de-identified subject ID, COVID-19 status, age in years and sex. Samples were obtained from the ongoing ImmuneRACE study (first 160 participants) and from approximately 1,200 subjects provided by 6 global collaborators. Deeply sampled blood TCRbeta repertoires from subjects exposed to, actively infected with, or recovered from COVID-19 were included in the dataset. Where HLA class I and class II types were available, the types were taken from metadata supplied by the sample provider, not from assay-based typing. The repertoires were released in a freely available public database intended as a resource for research on the immune response to SARS-CoV-2. The material from the prospective study consisted of cDNA or gDNA derived from T cells, B-cell-depleted T cells, or PBMCs. General study outcomes and caveats: The amount of clinical and demographic metadata varied by source and participant and was provided uncurated.

Concerning this clone: Its antigen remains unidentified. The sample holds no much larger clone one base away, and base qualities are not on file.

Each collaborating institution followed its own protocols to collect whole blood in K2EDTA tubes. For TCRbeta analysis, collaborators shipped samples in one of three forms: frozen whole blood, isolated PBMCs, or DNA extracted from either of those sample types. TCRbeta CDR3 regions were amplified from genomic DNA by means of the immunoSEQ Assay, a bias-controlled multiplex PCR. The original pipeline was this. The number of nucleated cells in each sample was estimated by amplification of reference gene primers within the assay. To quantify the absolute abundance of each unique TCRbeta CDR3 rearrangement, sequence reads were collapsed and filtered. For each sample, productive Simpson clonality was calculated as the square root of Simpson's diversity index over productive rearrangements. Not all clones reach the TCRdb copy of this immuneACCESS table, which keeps in-frame sequences only. Checked studies attribute under half of the gap to unresolved V genes and leave the rest unexplained. That table is the source of V, J and clone size, and D and trimming were worked out from the DNA. The sample table shows around 220,000 clones, and 80% to 90% are seen once. The ten largest clonotypes hold about 9.4% of the sample.

This TCR came from a woman older than 75 with acute or convalescent COVID-19. Sequencing was performed on peripheral blood.

The nucleotide sequence is given as TGTGCCAGCAGCAAATCGGACAGGGTGGAGACCCAGTACTTC. Its protein is CASSKSDRVETQYF. The chain joins TRBV27 to TRBJ2-5, with 8 junctional bases fitting TRBD1. CDR3 length: 14 amino acids, cysteine to phenylalanine. The only DNA kept is the CDR3, 42 bases in frame from the first base. Per the germline V gene (reference sequence), MNHEY is the CDR1 and SMNVEV is the CDR2. V and J are trimmed by 6 bases and 5 bases, and the gene matches miss 8 bases of the junction.